This T cell receptor (beta chain) originates from a study of vaccination effects on CD4 cells after COVID-19. Overall study: Post-vaccine specimens were collected at a median of 72 days following the second dose.

With respect to this clone: What it recognizes is unknown.

Findings of the study overall: Both infection-induced and vaccine-induced clones contracted markedly at late post-vaccination timepoints.

Before any sequencing was done, the ViraFEST assay used viral peptide pools to expand antigen-specific CD4+ T cells. Upon completion of around eleven days in culture, CD4+ T cells were isolated. Each participant was given two doses of one vaccine (BNT162b2 or mRNA-1273). Researchers swapped half the medium for IL-2 medium on both days 3 and 7. The data were produced by immunoSEQ multiplex PCR, yet TCRdb's version contains in-frame clones alone and is incomplete. Here the sample spans tens of thousands of clones, around 77% being singletons. The CDR3 is 15 amino acids. V lost 6 bases, J lost 4 bases, and 8 bases stayed unmatched. The germline V gene encodes CDR1 SGHDT and CDR2 YYEEEE.

This TCR came from a human donor who received a COVID-19 vaccine. The V gene is TRBV5-6, the J gene TRBJ1-5; 9 nucleotides align to TRBD1. The sequencing used CD4+ T cells from PBMCs cultured with HCoV-229E spike peptides, collected after COVID-19 vaccination. CDR3 DNA: TGTGCCAGCAAATTCCGGGACAGGGCTAATCAGCCCCAGCATTTT. Amino acids: CASKFRDRANQPQHF.